The entry below describes one T cell receptor (beta chain). Its antigen is currently unknown. Assay used: immunoSEQ multiplex PCR; TCRdb lists only in-frame clones, some missing. The sample has 70,000 to 95,000 clones, roughly 93% seen once. The data were taken from a study of graft-versus-host responses after intestinal transplantation. Overall study context: Following induction with anti-thymocyte globulin, all recipients were given tacrolimus and steroids for two to three years. Study findings and constraints: Circulating GvH clones peaking coincided with falling HvG clones soon after transplant. Patients with graft-donor T cell macrochimerism had high graft-versus-host to host-versus-graft clonal ratios in allografts. Recipient marrow harbored GvH clones, some of which surfaced first in ileum or blood.

V trimming: 4 bases; J trimming: 5 bases; junction bases outside the gene matches: 3. The CDR3 sequence is 13 residues long. Germline CDR1 SGHRS, CDR2 YFSETQ. The receptor was derived from a human donor who was the organ donor for an intestinal transplant. The sample was unstimulated CD8+ T cells sorted from spleen or lymph node cells, taken before transplant. The chain couples TRBV5-1 to TRBJ2-7, with 10 bases matching TRBD2. DNA of the CDR3: TGCGCCAGCAGCCCCGGGACTAGCGACGAGCAGTACTTC. Amino acids: CASSPGTSDEQYF.